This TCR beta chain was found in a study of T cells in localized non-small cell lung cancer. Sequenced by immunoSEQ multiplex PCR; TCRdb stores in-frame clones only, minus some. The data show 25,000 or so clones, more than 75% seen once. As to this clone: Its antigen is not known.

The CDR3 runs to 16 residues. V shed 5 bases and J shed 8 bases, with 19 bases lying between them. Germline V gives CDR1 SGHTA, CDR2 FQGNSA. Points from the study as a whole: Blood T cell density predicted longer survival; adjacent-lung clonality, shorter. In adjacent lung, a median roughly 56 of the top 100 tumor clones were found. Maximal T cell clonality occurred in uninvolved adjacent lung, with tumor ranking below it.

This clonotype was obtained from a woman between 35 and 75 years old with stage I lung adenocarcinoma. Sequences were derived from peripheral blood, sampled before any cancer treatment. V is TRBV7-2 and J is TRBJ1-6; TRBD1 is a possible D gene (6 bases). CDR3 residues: CASSPDRLLSDSPLHF. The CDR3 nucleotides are TGTGCCAGCAGCCCAGACAGGCTACTCTCGGATTCACCCCTCCACTTT. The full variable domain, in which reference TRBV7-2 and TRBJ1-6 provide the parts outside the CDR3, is GAGVSQSPSNKVTEKGKDVELRCDPISGHTALYWYRQSLGQGLEFLIYFQGNSAPDKSGLPSDRFSAERTGGSVSTLTIQRTQQEDSAVYLCASSPDRLLSDSPLHFGNGTRLTVT.